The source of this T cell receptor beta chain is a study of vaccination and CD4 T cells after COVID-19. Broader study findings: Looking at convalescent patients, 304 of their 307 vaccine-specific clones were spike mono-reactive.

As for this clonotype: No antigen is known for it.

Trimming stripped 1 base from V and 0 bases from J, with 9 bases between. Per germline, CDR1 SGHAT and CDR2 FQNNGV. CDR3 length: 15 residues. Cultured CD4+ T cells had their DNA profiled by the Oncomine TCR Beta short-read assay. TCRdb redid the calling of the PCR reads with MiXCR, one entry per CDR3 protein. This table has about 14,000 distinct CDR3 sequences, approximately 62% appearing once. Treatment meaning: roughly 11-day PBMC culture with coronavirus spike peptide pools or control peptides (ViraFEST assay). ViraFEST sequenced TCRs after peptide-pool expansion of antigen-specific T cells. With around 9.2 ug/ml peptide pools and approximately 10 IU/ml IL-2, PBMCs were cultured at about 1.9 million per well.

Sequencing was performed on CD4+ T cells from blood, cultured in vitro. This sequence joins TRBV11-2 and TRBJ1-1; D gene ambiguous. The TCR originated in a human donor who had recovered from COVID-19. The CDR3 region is CASSLGRPMNTEAFF. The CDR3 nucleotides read TGTGCCAGCAGCTTAGGACGACCTATGAACACTGAAGCTTTCTTT.